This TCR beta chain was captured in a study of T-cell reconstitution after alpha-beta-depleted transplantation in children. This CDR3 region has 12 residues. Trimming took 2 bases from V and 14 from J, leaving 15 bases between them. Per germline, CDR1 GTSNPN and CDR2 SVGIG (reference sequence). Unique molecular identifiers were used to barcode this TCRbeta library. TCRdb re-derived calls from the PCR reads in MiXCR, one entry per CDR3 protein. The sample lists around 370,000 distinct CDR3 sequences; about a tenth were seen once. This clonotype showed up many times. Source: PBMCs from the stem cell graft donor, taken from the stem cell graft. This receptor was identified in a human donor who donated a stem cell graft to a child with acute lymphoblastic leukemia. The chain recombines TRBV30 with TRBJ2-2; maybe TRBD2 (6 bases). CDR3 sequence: CAWSQGRRSLFF. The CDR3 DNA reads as TGTGCCTGGAGTCAAGGGAGGCGGTCTCTGTTTTTT.